These T cell receptor beta chains were read from a single sample in a study of shared clonotypes between healthy human individuals. The table came from immunoSEQ multiplex PCR; TCRdb's copy has only in-frame clones and leaves some out. The sample yields approximately 2,000,000 clones, 90% to 95% seen once. Sequences were obtained from naive CD8+ T cells from PBMCs. These receptors came from a man aged 18-30 years in good health. Some clones in this sample may be carry-over from other donors' samples. Both conserved end residues are part of each CDR3. D genes are given only for firm matches. Clone size, where shown, is once, few, many, or a class for clones that have expanded.

clone_size d_call v_call cdr3_aa
- - TRBV28 CASSGRGFGNIQYF
- - TRBV14 CASSLGQRPYEQYF
- - TRBV19 CASKQKNTEAFF
- TRBD1 TRBV11-3 CASTAAGGHTTNEKLFF
once - TRBV7-3 CASSSPGYTEAFF
- TRBD2 TRBV9 CASSDRLAGGEYNEQFF
- - TRBV7-9 CASSPTGNQPQHF
- TRBD2 TRBV5-6 CASSLGGSGSTYEQYF
- - TRBV6-5 CASSYSAVPYGYTF
- TRBD2 TRBV7-2 CASSAGLAGVGETQYF
- - TRBV14 CASSQVPAGEQYF
- TRBD2 TRBV4-2 CASTAGGRKGYEQYF
once - TRBV6-6 CASRGGELFF
few - TRBV7-9 CASSQAGSEQYF
- - TRBV30 CAWSVRGYEQYF
- - TRBV9 CASKVGDANTEAFF
- - TRBV7-6 CASSLAEGFYEQYF
- TRBD2 TRBV4-1 CASSQGGSGTSGMGGELFF
- - TRBV7-9 CASSLSGVLYNEQFF
- - TRBV13 CASSLSGSGANVLTF
- TRBD2 TRBV9 CASSLAGSNTQYF
- - TRBV6-5 CASSYPWTTWGDEQFF
- TRBD1 TRBV4-2 CASSPSGGENQPQHF
- TRBD1 TRBV27 CASTSGGDGYTF
- - TRBV30 CAWSGTHTGELFF
- TRBD2 TRBV7-2 CASSLASSGVVGYNEQFF
- TRBD1 TRBV7-8 CASSERDSSYEQYF
few - TRBV10-3 CAISDVGDDNQPQHF
- - TRBV6-5 CASSESHEQYF
- - TRBV18 CASSPGRSQTLYEQYF
- TRBD2 TRBV19 CASSTRQREGETQYF
- - TRBV28 CARGEGDQYF
- TRBD1 TRBV5-6 CASSLGVRGLLNTEAFF
- - TRBV28 CASSIPLELGNQPQHF
once - TRBV28 CASSYFDSKNTEAFF
- - TRBV19 CASSMSRNQPQHF
- - TRBV4-1 CASSPPSYEQYF
- - TRBV5-4 CASSFGTNAIYEQYF
- - TRBV19 CASRIISGANQPQHF
- - TRBV2 CASRDTGTQLRNEQFF
- - TRBV7-9 CASSLSGTEAFF
- - TRBV5-6 CASSLDRANTEAFF
- - TRBV6-1 CASSEGVRTRGEKLFF
- - TRBV27 CASTTNFREQYF
- - TRBV13 CASSPPGPGEQYF
- - TRBV29-1 CSVLPTGNTIYF
- TRBD1 TRBV7-6 CASSPDRASTNEKLFF
- - TRBV28 CASSGPRVRNTEAFF